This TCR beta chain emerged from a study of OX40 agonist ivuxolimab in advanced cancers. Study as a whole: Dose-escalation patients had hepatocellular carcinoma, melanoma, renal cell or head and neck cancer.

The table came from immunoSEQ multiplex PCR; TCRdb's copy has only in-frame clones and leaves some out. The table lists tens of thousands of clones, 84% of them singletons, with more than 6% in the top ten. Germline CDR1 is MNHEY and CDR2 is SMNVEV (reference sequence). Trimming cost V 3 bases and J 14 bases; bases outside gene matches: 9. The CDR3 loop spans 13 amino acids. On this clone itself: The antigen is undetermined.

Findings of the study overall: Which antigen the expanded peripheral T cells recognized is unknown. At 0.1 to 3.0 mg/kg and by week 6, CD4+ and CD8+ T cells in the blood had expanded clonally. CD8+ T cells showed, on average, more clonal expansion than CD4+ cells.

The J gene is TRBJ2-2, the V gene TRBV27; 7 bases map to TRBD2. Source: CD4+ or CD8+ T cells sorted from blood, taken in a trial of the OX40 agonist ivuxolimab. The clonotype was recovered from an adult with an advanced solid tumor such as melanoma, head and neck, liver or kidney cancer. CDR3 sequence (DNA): TGTGCCAGCAGTTTCTTGGGAGGGTCTACACTGTTTTTT. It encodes CASSFLGGSTLFF.